This is a list of T cell receptor beta chains from one sample in a study of T cell responses to AZD1222 COVID-19 vaccine. Sequencing used immunoSEQ multiplex PCR; TCRdb keeps in-frame clones, though not all of them. The sample contains about 150,000 clones, roughly nine tenths of which appear only once. This material consisted of peripheral blood, taken on day 0 of AZD1222 vaccination. These receptor sequences come from an adult in good health. The CDR3 runs from the conserved cysteine through the conserved F or W. D genes are given only for firm matches. Clone size appears in some rows only: once, few, many, or a class for an expanded clone.

j_call v_call clone_size d_call cdr3_aa cdr3_nt
TRBJ2-1 TRBV11-2 . . CASSQDYRNYNEQFF TGTGCCAGCAGCCAAGATTACAGAAATTACAATGAGCAGTTCTTC
TRBJ2-2 TRBV2 . TRBD1 CASSRTGASGSGELFF TGTGCCAGCAGTAGAACAGGGGCCTCCGGGTCCGGGGAGCTGTTTTTT
TRBJ2-2 TRBV28 . TRBD1 CASSFPMDRAGTGELFF TGTGCCAGCAGTTTCCCCATGGACAGGGCGGGCACCGGGGAGCTGTTTTTT
TRBJ1-2 TRBV7-9 . . CASSPGARDGYTF TGTGCCAGCAGCCCCGGGGCGAGGGACGGCTACACCTTC
TRBJ2-2 TRBV19 . TRBD1 CASSGQGKAGELFF TGTGCCAGTAGCGGACAGGGAAAGGCCGGGGAGCTGTTTTTT
TRBJ1-5 TRBV28 few . CASRFLGSNQPQHF TGTGCCAGCAGATTCCTCGGCAGCAATCAGCCCCAGCATTTT
TRBJ2-3 TRBV6-5 . . CASSYTSARGTDTQYF TGTGCCAGCAGTTACACGTCTGCTAGAGGCACAGATACGCAGTATTTT
TRBJ1-1 TRBV6-1 . . CASSEGRNTEAFF TGTGCCAGCAGTGAGGGCAGGAACACTGAAGCTTTCTTT
TRBJ1-4 TRBV18 . . CASSPGPNEKLFF TGTGCCAGCTCACCCGGACCTAATGAAAAACTGTTTTTT
TRBJ2-2 TRBV2 . . CASSGVRRAGELFF TGTGCCAGCAGTGGAGTCAGGCGTGCCGGGGAGCTGTTTTTT
TRBJ1-2 TRBV12-1 . . CASSFEILVPGQGNYGYTF TGTGCCAGCAGCTTTGAGATACTCGTCCCGGGACAGGGGAACTATGGCTACACCTTC
TRBJ1-1 TRBV4-1 few . CASSQDRGNTEAFF TGCGCCAGCAGCCAAGATAGGGGGAACACTGAAGCTTTCTTT
TRBJ2-7 TRBV5-6 . . CASSFSGRPYEQYF TGTGCCAGCAGCTTTTCGGGCAGGCCCTACGAGCAGTACTTC
TRBJ2-1 TRBV30 . . CAWSDVGDNEQFF TGTGCCTGGAGTGACGTCGGGGACAATGAGCAGTTCTTC
TRBJ2-5 TRBV9 . TRBD2 CASSPSGRALETQYF TGTGCCAGCAGCCCTAGCGGGAGGGCCCTAGAGACCCAGTACTTC
TRBJ1-2 TRBV25-1 once TRBD1 CASRGQGNYGYTF TGTGCCAGCCGAGGACAGGGTAACTATGGCTACACCTTC
TRBJ2-5 TRBV28 . TRBD1 CASRSYPGGQETQYF TGTGCCAGCAGGAGTTATCCAGGGGGCCAGGAGACCCAGTACTTC
TRBJ2-5 TRBV2 . . CASFLAAETQYF TGTGCCAGCTTTCTAGCAGCGGAGACCCAGTACTTC
TRBJ1-2 TRBV12-2 . . CASRLGFDNGYGYTF TGTGCAAGTCGCTTAGGTTTCGACAATGGCTATGGCTACACCTTC
TRBJ1-2 TRBV30 . . CAWSVQTYGYTF TGTGCCTGGAGTGTACAAACGTATGGCTACACCTTC
TRBJ2-1 TRBV18 . . CASSPPPEGGEQFF TGTGCCAGCTCACCACCGCCAGAGGGAGGTGAGCAGTTCTTC
TRBJ2-5 TRBV7-9 . . CASSPPRLYASAKTQYF TGTGCCAGCAGCCCTCCCCGACTGTACGCTAGTGCCAAGACCCAGTACTTC
TRBJ1-2 TRBV27 . . CASSFSAAHYGYTF TGTGCCAGCAGTTTTTCGGCTGCCCACTATGGCTACACCTTC
TRBJ1-5 TRBV28 . . CASSGGRNQPQHF TGTGCCAGCAGTGGGGGACGCAATCAGCCCCAGCATTTT
TRBJ2-7 TRBV5-1 . TRBD2 CASSLTGTSERMGQYF TGCGCCAGCAGCTTAACCGGGACTAGCGAGAGGATGGGGCAGTACTTC
TRBJ1-3 TRBV19 . . CASCGTYGSGNTIYF TGTGCCAGTTGTGGCACCTACGGCTCTGGAAACACCATATATTTT
TRBJ1-1 TRBV27 . . CASSQGQNTEAFF TGTGCCAGCAGCCAGGGACAGAACACTGAAGCTTTCTTT
TRBJ1-1 TRBV18 . . CASSPGLEYTEAFF TGTGCCAGCTCACCGGGCCTAGAGTACACTGAAGCTTTCTTT
TRBJ1-1 TRBV2 . . CASSPTRQNTEAFF TGTGCCAGCAGTCCTACTAGACAGAACACTGAAGCTTTCTTT
TRBJ1-4 TRBV6-4 . TRBD1 CASTDPGTADIGKLFF TGTGCCAGCACCGACCCGGGGACAGCCGATATTGGAAAACTGTTTTTT
TRBJ2-7 TRBV4-2 . . CASSQERADSYEQYF TGTGCCAGCAGCCAAGAGCGGGCTGACTCCTACGAGCAGTACTTC
TRBJ1-2 TRBV28 few . CASIASNNYGYTF TGTGCCAGCATTGCGTCCAATAACTATGGCTACACCTTC
TRBJ1-1 TRBV2 . . CASKEKEGVLNTEAFF TGTGCCAGCAAGGAGAAAGAGGGGGTATTGAACACTGAAGCTTTCTTT
TRBJ2-1 TRBV5-1 . . CASSFDSDHTYNEQFF TGCGCCAGCAGCTTCGATAGCGATCACACCTACAATGAGCAGTTCTTC
TRBJ2-3 TRBV4-1 . . CASSQTQFTDTQYF TGCGCCAGCAGCCAAACCCAGTTCACAGATACGCAGTATTTT
TRBJ1-2 TRBV19 . . CASSMRKVLYGYTF TGTGCCAGTAGTATGAGAAAGGTTCTCTATGGCTACACCTTC
TRBJ1-2 TRBV12-5 . . CASGLDGGAYPPMEGYTF TGTGCTAGTGGTTTGGACGGAGGGGCGTACCCGCCAATGGAAGGCTACACCTTC
TRBJ1-1 TRBV18 . . CASSPVTGLNTEAFF TGTGCCAGCTCACCCGTTACAGGGCTGAACACTGAAGCTTTCTTT
TRBJ1-4 TRBV12-3/TRBV12-4 . . CASSSQINEKLFF TGTGCCAGCAGTTCCCAGATTAATGAAAAACTGTTTTTT
TRBJ1-4 TRBV18 . . CASAGENEKLFF TGTGCCAGCGCCGGGGAGAATGAAAAACTGTTTTTT
TRBJ1-2 TRBV7-2 . . CASTPSRVINYGYTF TGTGCCAGCACTCCTAGCCGGGTGATTAACTATGGCTACACCTTC
TRBJ1-1 TRBV6-5 once TRBD1 CASSQQGYTEAFF TGTGCCAGCTCTCAACAGGGGTACACTGAAGCTTTCTTT
TRBJ1-3 TRBV10-3 . . CAISDSGLFRSGSGNTIYF TGTGCCATCAGTGACTCGGGACTTTTTAGATCTGGCTCTGGAAACACCATATATTTT
TRBJ1-5 TRBV28 . . CASSASFRGNQPQHF TGTGCCAGCAGTGCTTCATTCAGGGGCAATCAGCCCCAGCATTTT